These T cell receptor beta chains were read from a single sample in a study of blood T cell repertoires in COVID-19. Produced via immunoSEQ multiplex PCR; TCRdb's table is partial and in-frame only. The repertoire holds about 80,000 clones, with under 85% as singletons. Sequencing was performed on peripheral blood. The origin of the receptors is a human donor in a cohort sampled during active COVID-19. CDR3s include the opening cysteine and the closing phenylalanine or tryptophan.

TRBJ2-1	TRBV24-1	CATSGILTGSYNEQFF
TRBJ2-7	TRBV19	CASSTPGTSGRYEQYF
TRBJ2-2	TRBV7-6	CASSFLSTERGELFF
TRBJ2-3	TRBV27	CASSSQAGKVNF
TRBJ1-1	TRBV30	CAWREQGTMNTEAFF
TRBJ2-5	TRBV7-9	CASSFSSGRRQETQYF
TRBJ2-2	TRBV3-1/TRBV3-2	CASSQGRGRVRTGELFF
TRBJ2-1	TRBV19	CASSMGQAYNEQFF
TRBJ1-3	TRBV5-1	CASSLDRASGNTIYF
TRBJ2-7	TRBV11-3	CASSLGRTEQYF
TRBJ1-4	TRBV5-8	CASSLDRRRTRTKLFF
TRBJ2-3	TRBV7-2	CASSFQDRVSDTQYF
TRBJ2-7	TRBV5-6	CASSFDRGSYEQYF
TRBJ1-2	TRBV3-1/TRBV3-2	CASSQDALGGHGYTF
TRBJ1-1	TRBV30	CAWSVAQLNTEAFF
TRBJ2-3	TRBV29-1	CSVLRLAGSTDTQYF
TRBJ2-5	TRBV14	CASSQERGQRPQETQYF
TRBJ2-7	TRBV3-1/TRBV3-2	CASSQEGLAVYEQYF
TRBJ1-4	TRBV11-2	CASSFTGDEKLFF
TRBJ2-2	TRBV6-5	CASRPGLRSTGELFF
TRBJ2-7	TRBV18	CASTPPGTGAYEQYF
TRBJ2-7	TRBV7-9	CASINNGQGSEQYF
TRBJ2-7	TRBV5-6	CASSSLAGLPYEQYF
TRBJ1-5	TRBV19	CASRIIRGWQPQHF
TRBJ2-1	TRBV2	CASSPTRTVQFF
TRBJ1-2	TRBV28	CASTAGVPTMRGYTF